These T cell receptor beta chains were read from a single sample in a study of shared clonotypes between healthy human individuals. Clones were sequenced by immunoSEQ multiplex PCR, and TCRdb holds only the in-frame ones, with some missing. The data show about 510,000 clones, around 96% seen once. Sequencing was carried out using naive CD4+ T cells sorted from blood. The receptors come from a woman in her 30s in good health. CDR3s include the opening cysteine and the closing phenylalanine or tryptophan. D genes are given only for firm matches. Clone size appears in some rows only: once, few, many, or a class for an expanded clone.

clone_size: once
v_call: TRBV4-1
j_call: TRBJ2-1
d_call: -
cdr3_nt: TGCGCCAGCAGCCAACCGTCAGAGAGGGGCAATGAGCAGTTCTTC
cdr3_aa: CASSQPSERGNEQFF

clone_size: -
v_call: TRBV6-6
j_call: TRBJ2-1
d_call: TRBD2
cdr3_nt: TGTGCCAGCAGTTTTAGCGGGAGGGCCCAGGTGAATGAGCAGTTCTTC
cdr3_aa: CASSFSGRAQVNEQFF

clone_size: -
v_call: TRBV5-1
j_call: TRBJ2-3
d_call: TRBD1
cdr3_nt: TGCGCCAGCAGCCGGGACAGGGGAGTTGATACGCAGTATTTT
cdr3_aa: CASSRDRGVDTQYF

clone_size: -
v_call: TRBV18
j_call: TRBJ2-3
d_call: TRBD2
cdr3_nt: TGTGCCAGCTCACCGCAAGCGGGAGCCTCGGCAGATACGCAGTATTTT
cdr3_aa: CASSPQAGASADTQYF

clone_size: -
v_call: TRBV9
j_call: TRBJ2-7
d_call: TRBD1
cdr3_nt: TGTGCCAGCAGCGTCTCGACAGGGCAGAACGAGCAGTACTTC
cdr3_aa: CASSVSTGQNEQYF

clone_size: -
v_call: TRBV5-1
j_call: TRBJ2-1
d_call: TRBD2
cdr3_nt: TGCGCCAGCAGCCAAAGCGGGAGCTCCTACAATGAGCAGTTCTTC
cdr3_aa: CASSQSGSSYNEQFF

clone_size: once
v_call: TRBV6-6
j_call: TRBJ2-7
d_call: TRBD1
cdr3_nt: TGTGCCAGCAGTTCAGACAGGGGGAGCTCCTACGAGCAGTACTTC
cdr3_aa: CASSSDRGSSYEQYF

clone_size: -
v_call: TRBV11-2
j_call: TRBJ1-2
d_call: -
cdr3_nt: TGTGCCAGCAGCTTAGATACAAGCTATGGCTACACCTTC
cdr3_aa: CASSLDTSYGYTF

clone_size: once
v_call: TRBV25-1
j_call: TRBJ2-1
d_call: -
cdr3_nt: TGTGCCAGCAGCAACAGGGTGGCTCAGGGTGAGCAGTTCTTC
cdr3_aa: CASSNRVAQGEQFF

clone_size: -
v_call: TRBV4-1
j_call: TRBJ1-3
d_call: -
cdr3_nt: TGCGCCAGCAGCCAAGAAGGAAGGGACGAAGCGTCCTCTGGAAACACCATATATTTT
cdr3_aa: CASSQEGRDEASSGNTIYF

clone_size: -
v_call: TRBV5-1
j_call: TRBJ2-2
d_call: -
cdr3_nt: TGCGCCAGCAGCTTGGTACCAGGCTTAGCCGGGGAGCTGTTTTTT
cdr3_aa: CASSLVPGLAGELFF

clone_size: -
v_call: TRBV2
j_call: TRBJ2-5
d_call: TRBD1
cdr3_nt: TGTGCCAGCGGAACGGACAGGGCAGAGACCCAGTACTTC
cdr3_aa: CASGTDRAETQYF

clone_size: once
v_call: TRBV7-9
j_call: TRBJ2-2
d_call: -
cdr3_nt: TGTGCCAGCAGCCGGACCCAATTAACCGGGGAGCTGTTTTTT
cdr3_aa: CASSRTQLTGELFF

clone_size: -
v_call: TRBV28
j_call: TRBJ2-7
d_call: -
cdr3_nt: TGTCGGGTAAGCTCAGGGAACTCCTACGAGCAGTACTTC
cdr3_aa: CRVSSGNSYEQYF

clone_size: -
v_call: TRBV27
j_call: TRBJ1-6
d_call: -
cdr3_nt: TGTGCCAGCAGTTTATCGAACCCTACCGGTTCACCCCTCCACTTT
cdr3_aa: CASSLSNPTGSPLHF

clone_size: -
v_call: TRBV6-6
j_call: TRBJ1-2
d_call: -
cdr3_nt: TGTGCCAGCAGTTACTTGGACAGAGCTAACTATGGCTACACCTTC
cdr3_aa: CASSYLDRANYGYTF

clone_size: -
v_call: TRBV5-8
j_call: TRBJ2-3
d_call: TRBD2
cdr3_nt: TGTGCCAGCAGCCCTGGACTAGCGGATACAGATACGCAGTATTTT
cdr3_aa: CASSPGLADTDTQYF

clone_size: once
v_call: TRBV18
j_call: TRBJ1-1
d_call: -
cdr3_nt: TGTGCCAGCTCACCCAGCACGGGGACTTGGGGCACTGAAGCTTTCTTT
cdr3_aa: CASSPSTGTWGTEAFF

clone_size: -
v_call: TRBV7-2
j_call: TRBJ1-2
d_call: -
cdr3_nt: TGTGCCAGCAGCTTAGAGGTTGATTTGGGCTACACCTTC
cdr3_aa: CASSLEVDLGYTF

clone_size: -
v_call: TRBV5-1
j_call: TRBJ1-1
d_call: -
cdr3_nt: TGCGCCAGCAGCTCAGACACCGAAGCTTTCTTT
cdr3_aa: CASSSDTEAFF

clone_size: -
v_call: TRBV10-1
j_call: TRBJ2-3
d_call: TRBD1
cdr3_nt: TGCGCCAGCAGTGAGTGGGGACAGGGGGCAGATACGCAGTATTTT
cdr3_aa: CASSEWGQGADTQYF

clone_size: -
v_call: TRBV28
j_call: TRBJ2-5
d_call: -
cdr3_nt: TGTGCCAGCAGTTTTAAGTGGCGCGAGACCCAGTACTTC
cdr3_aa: CASSFKWRETQYF

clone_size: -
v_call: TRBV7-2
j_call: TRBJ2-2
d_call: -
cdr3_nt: TGTGCCAGCAGCTTCATCAACACCGGGGAGCTGTTTTTT
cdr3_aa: CASSFINTGELFF

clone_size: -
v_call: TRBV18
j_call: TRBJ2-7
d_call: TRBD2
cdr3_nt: TGTGCCAGCTCACCGGGACTAGCGGGAGACGACGAGCAGTACTTC
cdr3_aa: CASSPGLAGDDEQYF

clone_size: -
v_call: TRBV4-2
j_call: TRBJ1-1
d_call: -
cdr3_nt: TGTGCCAGCAGCCGGCTCAATAGTAAGACTGAAGCTTTCTTT
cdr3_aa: CASSRLNSKTEAFF

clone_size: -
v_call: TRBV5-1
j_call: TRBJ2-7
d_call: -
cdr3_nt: TGCGCCAGCAGCTTAACTGGGAGCTCCTACGAGCAGTACTTC
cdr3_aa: CASSLTGSSYEQYF

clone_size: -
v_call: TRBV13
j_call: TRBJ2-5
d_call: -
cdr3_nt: TGTGCCAGCACCAGGACGCAAGGGGGGGAGACCCAGTACTTC
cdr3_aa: CASTRTQGGETQYF

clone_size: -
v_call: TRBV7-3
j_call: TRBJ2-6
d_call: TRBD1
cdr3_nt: TGTGCCAGCAGCTCACAGGGGTTTGGGGCCAACGTCCTGACTTTC
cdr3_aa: CASSSQGFGANVLTF

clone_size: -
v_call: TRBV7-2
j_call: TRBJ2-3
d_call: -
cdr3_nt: TGTGCCAGCAGCTTAGGGCGAACAGATACGCAGTATTTT
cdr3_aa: CASSLGRTDTQYF

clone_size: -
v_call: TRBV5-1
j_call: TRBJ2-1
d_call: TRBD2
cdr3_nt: TGCGCCAGCAGCCAGACTAGCGGGATAGGATATGAGCAGTTCTTC
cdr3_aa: CASSQTSGIGYEQFF

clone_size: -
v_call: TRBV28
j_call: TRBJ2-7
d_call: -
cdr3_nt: TGTGCCAGCAGTTTCGGGGGTGAAGGGCTCTACGAGCAGTACTTC
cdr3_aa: CASSFGGEGLYEQYF

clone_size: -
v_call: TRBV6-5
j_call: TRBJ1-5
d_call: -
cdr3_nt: TGTGCCAGCAGTCTGTTGGGGGGCAGCAATCAGCCCCAGCATTTT
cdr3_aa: CASSLLGGSNQPQHF

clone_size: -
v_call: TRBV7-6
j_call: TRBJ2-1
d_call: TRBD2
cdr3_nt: TGTGCCAGCAGCTTAAGGACTAGCGGGAGGAATGAGCAGTTCTTC
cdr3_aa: CASSLRTSGRNEQFF

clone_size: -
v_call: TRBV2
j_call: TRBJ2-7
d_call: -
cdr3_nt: TGTGCCAGCAGTAGTGGACAGACGGACCTCTCCGAGCAGTACTTC
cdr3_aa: CASSSGQTDLSEQYF

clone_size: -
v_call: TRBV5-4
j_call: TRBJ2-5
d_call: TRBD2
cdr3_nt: TGTGCCAGCAGCTTGGGACTAGCAGAACTCCAAGAGACCCAGTACTTC
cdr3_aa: CASSLGLAELQETQYF

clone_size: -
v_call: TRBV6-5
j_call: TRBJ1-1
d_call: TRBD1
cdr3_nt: TGTGCCAGCAGGGGGGGACAGCTGAACACTGAAGCTTTCTTT
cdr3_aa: CASRGGQLNTEAFF

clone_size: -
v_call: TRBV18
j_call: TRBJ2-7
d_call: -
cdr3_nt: TGTGCCAGCTCACCAGCCAGGGGGGGCTCCTACGAGCAGTACTTC
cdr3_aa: CASSPARGGSYEQYF

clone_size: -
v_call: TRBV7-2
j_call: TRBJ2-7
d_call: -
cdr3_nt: TGTGCCAGCAGCTTAGCGCAGGGGGGAGCCTACGAGCAGTACTTC
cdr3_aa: CASSLAQGGAYEQYF

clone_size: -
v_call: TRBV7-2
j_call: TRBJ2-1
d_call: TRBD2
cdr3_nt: TGTGCCAGCAGCTTCCGTAGGACTAGCCCCTACAATGAGCAGTTCTTC
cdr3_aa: CASSFRRTSPYNEQFF

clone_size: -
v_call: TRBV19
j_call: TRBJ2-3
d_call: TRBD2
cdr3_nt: TGTGCCAGTAGTATGCTAGCGGGAGTGACGGATACGCAGTATTTT
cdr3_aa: CASSMLAGVTDTQYF

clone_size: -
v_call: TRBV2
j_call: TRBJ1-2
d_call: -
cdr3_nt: TGTGCCAGCAGCACAGCGACCTATGGCTACACCTTC
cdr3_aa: CASSTATYGYTF

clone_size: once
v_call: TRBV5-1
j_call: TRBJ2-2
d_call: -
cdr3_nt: TGCGCCAGCAGCTTGTTGCGACCTACGAACACCGGGGAGCTGTTTTTT
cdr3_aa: CASSLLRPTNTGELFF

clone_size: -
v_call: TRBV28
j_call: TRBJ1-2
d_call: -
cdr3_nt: TGTGCCAGCAGTTTAGGTCCTACTCTCAACTATGGCTACACCTTC
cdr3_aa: CASSLGPTLNYGYTF

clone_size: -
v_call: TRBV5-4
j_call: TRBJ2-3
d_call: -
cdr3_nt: TGTGCCAGCAGCCTACAGGGTACGAGCACAGATACGCAGTATTTT
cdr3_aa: CASSLQGTSTDTQYF

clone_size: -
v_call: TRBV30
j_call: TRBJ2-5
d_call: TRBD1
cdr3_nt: TGTGCCTGGAGTGGGACAGGGAAAGAGACCCAGTACTTC
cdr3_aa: CAWSGTGKETQYF

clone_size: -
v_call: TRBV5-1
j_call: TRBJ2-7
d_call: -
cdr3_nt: TGCGCCAGCAGCCGGGCAGAAGCAGTCGGCGAGCAGTACTTC
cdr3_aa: CASSRAEAVGEQYF

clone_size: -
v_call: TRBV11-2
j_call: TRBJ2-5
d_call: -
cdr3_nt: TGTGCCAGCAGCCCCCTTGAAGGGGCGGCTAAGACCCAGTACTTC
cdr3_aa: CASSPLEGAAKTQYF

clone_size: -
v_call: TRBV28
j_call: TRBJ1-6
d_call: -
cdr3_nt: TGTGCCAGCAGTTTTAATATGCCCCAGTATTCACCCCTCCACTTT
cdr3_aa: CASSFNMPQYSPLHF